What follows is one T cell receptor (beta chain) and its context. What it recognizes is unknown. From germline, CDR1 is SGHDT and CDR2 YYEEEE. The CDR3 sequence is 14 residues long. V was pared by 3 bases and J by 3 bases, with 5 bases of the junction left unmatched. This table comes from immunoSEQ multiplex PCR, and its TCRdb copy is limited to in-frame clones, with some not included. The table lists around 140,000 clones, about 92% of them singletons. This entry comes from a study of T cell responses to AZD1222 COVID-19 vaccine. The study, taken as a whole, reports: The reported proportion of spike-specific TCRs targeting unmutated variant regions was nearly half. Two AZD1222 administrations were followed by greater Spike-specific TCR breadth and depth. White British people made up most donors, females outnumbered males, and clonal diversity was possibly underestimated. Every sample of the repertoires postdated the peak T cell response.

The sequencing used peripheral blood, collected after recovery from COVID-19. The chain is built from TRBV5-6 and TRBJ2-7; TRBD1 agrees at 8 bases. The TCR was taken from an adult who had recovered from COVID-19. CDR3 nucleotide sequence: TGTGCCAGCAGCTCGACGGGACAGGACTACGAGCAGTACTTC. Amino acid sequence: CASSSTGQDYEQYF.